This T cell receptor (beta chain) was documented in a study of T-cell reconstitution after alpha-beta-depleted transplantation in children. Overall study findings and caveats: The study traced high day-60 TCRbeta diversity in some patients to surviving recipient T cells and thymic progenitors. Several hundred expanded graft clones reportedly gave rise to the alpha-beta T cells present about two months after transplant. When one year had passed after transplant, most T-cell counts and diversity came from newly produced T cells.

Worth noting for this clonotype: Its specificity is not known.

Using unique molecular identifiers, the investigators prepared the TCRbeta library. TCRdb re-derived calls from the PCR reads in MiXCR, one entry per CDR3 protein. The sample yields hundreds of thousands of distinct CDR3 sequences, roughly a quarter seen once. The sequence was obtained from a female patient between 2 and 15 years old who had a stem cell transplant for congenital amegakaryocytic thrombocytopenia, so the T cells may come from the graft donor. The input for sequencing was PBMCs, mostly from graft donor cells, taken 360 days after TCRalphabeta/CD19-depleted stem cell transplant.

The CDR3 DNA reads as TGTGCCAGCAGCGACACACGGAGGAGTGAAAAACTGTTTTTT. It specifies CASSDTRRSEKLFF. The J gene is TRBJ1-4, the V gene TRBV7-9; unclear D gene. The CDR3 length is 14 residues. Trimming cost V 5 bases and J 7 bases, with 14 bases left between them. Germline V lookup: CDR1 SEHNR, CDR2 FQNEAQ (reference sequence).